This T cell receptor beta chain was captured by sequencing in a study of cytotoxic CD8 clonotypes in ibrutinib-treated CLL. Study-level findings and limits: For progressing versus sustained-remission patients, sampling times were not the same. A rise in clonality was seen at ibrutinib response, and a fall back toward baseline was seen at progression. Public clonotypes, rarely seen, contracted or held steady on treatment.

A word on this clone: Its antigen remains unknown.

Assay used: immunoSEQ multiplex PCR; TCRdb lists only in-frame clones, some missing. The sample carries 190,000 or so clones, about 72% recorded once. This clonotype was sampled from a human donor with chronic lymphocytic leukemia. The sequenced sample was PBMCs, obtained after 24 months of ibrutinib treatment.

The CDR3 DNA reads TGTGCCAGCAGTTTAGGGGGACAGGGTTACCATGAGCAGTTCTTC. It specifies CASSLGGQGYHEQFF. This chain uses TRBV27 with TRBJ2-1; 9 bases fit TRBD1. After removal of 2 bases from V and 8 bases from J, the junction contained 7 bases not matched to a gene. Looked up from germline, CDR1 is MNHEY and CDR2 is SMNVEV (reference sequence). This CDR3 has 15 residues.